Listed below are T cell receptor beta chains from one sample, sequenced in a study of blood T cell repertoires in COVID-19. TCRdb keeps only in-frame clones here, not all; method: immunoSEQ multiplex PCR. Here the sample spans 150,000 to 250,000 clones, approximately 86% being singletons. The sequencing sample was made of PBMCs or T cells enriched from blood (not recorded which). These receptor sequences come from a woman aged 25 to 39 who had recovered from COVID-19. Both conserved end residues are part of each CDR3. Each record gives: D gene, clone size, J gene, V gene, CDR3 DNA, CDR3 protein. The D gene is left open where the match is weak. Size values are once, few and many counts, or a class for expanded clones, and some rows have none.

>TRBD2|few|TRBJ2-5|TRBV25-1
TGTGCCAGCAGTGCACGGACTAGCGGGCAGCAAGAGACCCAGTACTTC
CASSARTSGQQETQYF
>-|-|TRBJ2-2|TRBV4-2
TGTGCCAGCAGCCCTTCTCAGGGAGGCACCGGGGAGCTGTTTTTT
CASSPSQGGTGELFF
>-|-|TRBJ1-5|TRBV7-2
TGTGCCAGCAGCTCAGAGGGGGGGGCGGTCAATCAGCCCCAGCATTTT
CASSSEGGAVNQPQHF
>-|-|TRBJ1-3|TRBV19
TGTGCCAGTAGTAAGCCCGGAAACACCATATATTTT
CASSKPGNTIYF
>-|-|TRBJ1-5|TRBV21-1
TGTGCCAGCAGCAACTTTCTGACTGACAGGGGTAGCAATCAGCCCCAGCATTTT
CASSNFLTDRGSNQPQHF
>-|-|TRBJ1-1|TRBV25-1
TGTGCCAGCAGTCCCCCCTCGCCTCTAGGACTGCTCTTT
CASSPPSPLGLLF
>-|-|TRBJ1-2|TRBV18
TGTGCCAGCCGTAACGCCCAGGCAACCAACTATGGCTACACCTTC
CASRNAQATNYGYTF
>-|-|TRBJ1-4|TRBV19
TGTGCCAGTAGTCCGGACGGGGGAGGGACTAATGAAAAACTGTTTTTT
CASSPDGGGTNEKLFF
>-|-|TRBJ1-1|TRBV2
TGTGCCAGCAGTGAGACGGACATGGCTTTCTTT
CASSETDMAFF
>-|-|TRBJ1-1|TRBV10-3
TGTGCCATCAGTGAGGTCGGAGTAAGCACTGAAGCTTTCTTT
CAISEVGVSTEAFF
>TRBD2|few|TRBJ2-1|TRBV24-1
TGTGCCACCAGTGGGCTAGCGGGACGACGGGATGAGCAGTTCTTC
CATSGLAGRRDEQFF
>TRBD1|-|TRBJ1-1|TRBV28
TGTGCCAGCAGGACAGGGGGGATCTCTGAAGCTTTCTTT
CASRTGGISEAFF
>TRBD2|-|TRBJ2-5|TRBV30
TGTGCCTGGATGGCGGGGGGGATGGAGACCCAGTACTTC
CAWMAGGMETQYF
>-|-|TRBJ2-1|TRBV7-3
TGTGCCAGCAGCGTGGACTCTCTGGACAATGAGCAGTTCTTC
CASSVDSLDNEQFF
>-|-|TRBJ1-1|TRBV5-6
TGTGCCAGCAGCTTGGCTGGGGGCAGCTTAAACACTGAAGCTTTCTTT
CASSLAGGSLNTEAFF
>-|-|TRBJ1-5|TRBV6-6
TGTGCCAGCAGCGAACCAGGGCGTCAGCCCCAGCATTTT
CASSEPGRQPQHF
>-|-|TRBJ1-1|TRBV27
TGTGCCAGCAGTTTATCGGCCAACACTGAAGCTTTCTTT
CASSLSANTEAFF
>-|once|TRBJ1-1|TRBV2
TGTGCCAGCAGTGTATCTCGCACTGAAGCTTTCTTT
CASSVSRTEAFF